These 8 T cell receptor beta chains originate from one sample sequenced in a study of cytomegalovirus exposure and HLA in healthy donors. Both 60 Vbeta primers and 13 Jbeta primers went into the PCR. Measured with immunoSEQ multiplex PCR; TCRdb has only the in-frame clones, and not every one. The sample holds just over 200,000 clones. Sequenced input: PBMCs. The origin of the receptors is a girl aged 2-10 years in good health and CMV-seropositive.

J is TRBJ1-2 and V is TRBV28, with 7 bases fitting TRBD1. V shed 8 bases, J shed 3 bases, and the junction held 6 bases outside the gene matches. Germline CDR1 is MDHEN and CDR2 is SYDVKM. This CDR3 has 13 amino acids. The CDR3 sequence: CASLRGPDYGYTF. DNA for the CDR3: TGTGCCAGCCTGAGGGGGCCAGACTATGGCTACACCTTC.

The CDR3 nucleotides read TGTGCCAGCAGTTACTCGGGGGCGGGAGATTTTTTCGAGCAGTACTTC. It specifies CASSYSGAGDFFEQYF. The gene calls are TRBV6-5 and TRBJ2-7, with D perhaps TRBD2 (7 bases). V was clipped by 0 bases and J by 6 bases, with 18 bases between them. The CDR3 is made up of 16 amino acids. From germline, CDR1 is MNHEY and CDR2 SVGAGI.

The CDR3 reads CASSRGTENTEAFF. The CDR3 DNA is TGTGCCAGCAGCCGGGGGACGGAGAACACTGAAGCTTTCTTT. The chain carries TRBV5-4 and TRBJ1-1, with D perhaps matching TRBD1 (5 bases). V lost 4 bases and J 1 base, leaving 11 bases between the germline ends. There are 14 residues in the CDR3. Germline V gives CDR1 SGHNT, CDR2 YYREEE (reference sequence). The whole variable domain, filled in from reference TRBV5-4 and TRBJ1-1, reads ETGVTQSPTHLIKTRGQQVTLRCSSQSGHNTVSWYQQALGQGPQFIFQYYREEENGRGNFPPRFSGLQFPNYSSELNVNALELDDSALYLCASSRGTENTEAFFGQGTRLTVV.

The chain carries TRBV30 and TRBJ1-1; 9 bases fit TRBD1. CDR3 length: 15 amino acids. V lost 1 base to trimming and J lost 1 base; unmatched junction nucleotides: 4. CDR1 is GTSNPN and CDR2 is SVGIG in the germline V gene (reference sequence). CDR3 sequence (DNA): TGTGCCTGGAGTGCCGGGACAGGGCGGAACACTGAAGCTTTCTTT. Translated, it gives CAWSAGTGRNTEAFF.

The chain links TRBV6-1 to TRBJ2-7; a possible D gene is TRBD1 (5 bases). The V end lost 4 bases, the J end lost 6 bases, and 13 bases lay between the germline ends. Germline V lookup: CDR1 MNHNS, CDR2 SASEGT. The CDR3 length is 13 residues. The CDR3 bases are TGTGCCAGCAGTGTGAGACAGAATTTCGAGCAGTACTTC. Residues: CASSVRQNFEQYF.

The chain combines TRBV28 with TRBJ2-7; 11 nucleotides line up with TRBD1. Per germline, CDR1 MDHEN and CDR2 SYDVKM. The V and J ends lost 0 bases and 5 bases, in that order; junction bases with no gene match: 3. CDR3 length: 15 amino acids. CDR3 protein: CASSLWDRGRHEQYF. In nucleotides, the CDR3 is TGTGCCAGCAGTTTATGGGACAGGGGGCGCCACGAGCAGTACTTC. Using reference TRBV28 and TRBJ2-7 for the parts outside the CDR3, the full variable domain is DVKVTQSSRYLVKRTGEKVFLECVQDMDHENMFWYRQDPGLGLRLIYFSYDVKMKEKGDIPEGYSVSREKKERFSLILESASTNQTSMYLCASSLWDRGRHEQYFGPGTRLTVT.

The CDR3 spells CASSPPEVFSGNTIYF. CDR3 in DNA: TGTGCCAGCAGCCCCCCGGAGGTTTTCTCTGGAAACACCATATATTTT. The rearrangement uses TRBV9 and TRBJ1-3; no reliable D call. The CDR3 is 16 amino acids. Germline assignment: CDR1 SGDLS and CDR2 YYNGEE. V was pared by 4 bases and J by 0 bases, with 14 bases between.

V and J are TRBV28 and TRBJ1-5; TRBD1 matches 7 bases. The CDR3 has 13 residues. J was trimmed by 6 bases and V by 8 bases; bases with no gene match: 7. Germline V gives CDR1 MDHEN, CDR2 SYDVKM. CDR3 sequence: CASLTGMFQPQHF. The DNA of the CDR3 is TGTGCCAGCTTGACAGGGATGTTTCAGCCCCAGCATTTT.